The 8 T cell receptor beta chains in this list originate from one sample, sequenced in a study of T cells in localized non-small cell lung cancer (dated by TCRdb to 2020 to 2022). Library preparation used the immunoSEQ multiplex PCR assay. The table was pulled from immuneACCESS by TCRdb, which kept in-frame rearrangements only. Such tables lose some clones; where checked, under half of the loss comes from unresolved V genes, and the rest has no known cause. This sample lists about 1,500 clones; more than 15% were detected once. The ten largest clones add up to less than 9.5% of the sample. The sample here was normal lung tissue next to the tumor, taken before any cancer treatment. The source of these receptors is a female donor of 60 years or more with stage I lung adenocarcinoma.

The rearrangement joins TRBV6-8 to TRBJ2-5, with D perhaps TRBD1 (5 bases). V was clipped by 5 bases and J by 5 bases, with 9 bases between them. Germline V lookup: CDR1 MNHGY, CDR2 SAAAGT. The CDR3 runs to 12 residues. DNA for the CDR3: TGTGCCAGCAGTCCAGGGATGGAGACCCAGTACTTC. This gives the protein CASSPGMETQYF.

In its sample, this clone was seen a few times. The V and J genes are TRBV11-3 and TRBJ2-1, with a possible D match to TRBD1 (6 bases). Germline loops: CDR1 SGHNT, CDR2 YENEEA. The CDR3 loop spans 15 amino acids. Trimming left V 1 base short and J 4 bases short, with 11 bases between. The CDR3 coding sequence is TGTGCCAGCAGCTTAGGGGCAGGGGATTACAATGAGCAGTTCTTC. This encodes CASSLGAGDYNEQFF.

This clone qualifies as medium-sized (0.01 to 0.1%). The genes are TRBV11-3 and TRBJ1-4; D is perhaps TRBD1 (5 bases). The CDR3 length is 17 residues. Trimming removed 4 bases from V and 7 bases from J, with 22 bases in between. Germline loops: CDR1 SGHNT, CDR2 YENEEA. CDR3 DNA sequence: TGTGCCAGCAGCTCCATATTTGGGGCTGCAGCTGGTGAAAAACTGTTTTTT. The encoded protein is CASSSIFGAAAGEKLFF.

This clone has only a few counts. The chain employs TRBV11-3 and TRBJ2-5, with TRBD1 matching 8 bases. Trimming at V came to 3 bases and at J to 5 bases, leaving 5 bases not matched to a gene. CDR3 length: 14 amino acids. Looked up from germline, CDR1 is SGHNT and CDR2 is YENEEA. The CDR3 here is CASSFWDRRETQYF. The CDR3 nucleotides are TGTGCCAGCAGCTTTTGGGACAGGCGGGAGACCCAGTACTTC.

The gene calls are TRBV5-1 and TRBJ2-7; 8 bases are shared with TRBD1. The CDR3 consists of 15 residues. CDR1 and CDR2 (germline): SGHRS, YFSETQ. With 0 bases clipped from V and 5 bases from J, the junction kept 7 bases outside the gene matches. CDR3 DNA sequence: TGCGCCAGCAGCTTGGTACAACCAGGGGGCCACGAGCAGTACTTC. This codes for CASSLVQPGGHEQYF.

This clone is labeled as large. The chain has TRBV4-1 and TRBJ1-1; maybe TRBD1 (5 bases). The V gene lost 4 bases and the J gene lost 9 bases, with 18 bases spanning the gap. Germline-derived CDR1 and CDR2 are MGHRA and YSYEKL. This CDR3 has 14 residues. CDR3 residues: CASSPARVWWKAFF. In DNA, the CDR3 is TGCGCCAGCAGCCCAGCCAGGGTTTGGTGGAAAGCTTTCTTT.

This chain connects TRBV5-1 to TRBJ2-7; a possible D gene is TRBD2 (5 bases). The CDR3 length is 14 residues. Germline-derived CDR1 and CDR2 are SGHRS and YFSETQ. Deletions cut 6 bases from V and 2 bases from J, with 15 bases between. The CDR3 DNA follows: TGCGCCAGCAACGGAGGCGGCGGCACCTACGAGCAGTACTTC. Amino acid sequence: CASNGGGGTYEQYF.

V is TRBV5-1 and J is TRBJ2-2; unclear D gene. This CDR3 has 14 residues. The V gene's germline CDR1 is SGHRS and CDR2 YFSETQ. The germline V and J ends were trimmed by 0 bases and 5 bases, with 8 bases remaining between them. The CDR3 spells CASSLGISTGELFF. The CDR3 DNA reads as TGCGCCAGCAGCTTGGGGATTTCTACCGGGGAGCTGTTTTTT.